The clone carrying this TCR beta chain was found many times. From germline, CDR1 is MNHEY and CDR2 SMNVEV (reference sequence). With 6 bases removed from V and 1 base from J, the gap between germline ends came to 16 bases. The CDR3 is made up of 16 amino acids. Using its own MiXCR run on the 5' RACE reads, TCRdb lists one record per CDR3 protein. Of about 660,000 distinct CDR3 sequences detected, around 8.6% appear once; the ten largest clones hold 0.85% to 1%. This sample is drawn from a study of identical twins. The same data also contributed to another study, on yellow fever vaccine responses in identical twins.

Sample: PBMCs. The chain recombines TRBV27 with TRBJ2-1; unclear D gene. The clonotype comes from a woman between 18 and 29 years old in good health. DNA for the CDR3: TGTGCCAGCAGCTCGCGAGGTTTTGGGTCCTACAATGAGCAGTTCTTC. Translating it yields CASSSRGFGSYNEQFF.